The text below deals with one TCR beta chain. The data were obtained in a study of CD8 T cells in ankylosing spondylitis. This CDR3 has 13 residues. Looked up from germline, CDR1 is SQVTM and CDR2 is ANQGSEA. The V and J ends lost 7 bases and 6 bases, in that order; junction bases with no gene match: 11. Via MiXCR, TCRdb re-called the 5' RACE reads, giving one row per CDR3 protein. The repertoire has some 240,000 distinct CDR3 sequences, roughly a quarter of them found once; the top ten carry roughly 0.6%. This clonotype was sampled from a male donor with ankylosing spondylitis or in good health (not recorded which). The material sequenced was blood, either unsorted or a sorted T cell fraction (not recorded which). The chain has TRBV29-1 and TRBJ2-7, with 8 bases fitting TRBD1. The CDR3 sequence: CSADQGARGEQYF. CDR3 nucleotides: TGCAGCGCCGACCAGGGGGCAAGAGGCGAGCAGTACTTC.